The TCR beta chain described here comes from a study of blood T cell repertoires in COVID-19. In its sample, this clone was seen once. The assay was immunoSEQ multiplex PCR, and TCRdb's table has in-frame clones only and misses some. The sample carries approximately 290,000 clones, 91% recorded once. The sample was peripheral blood. The sequence was obtained from a woman aged 25 to 39 with COVID-19, enrolled during active disease.

The CDR3 region is CASSVSAGGPFEQYF. The DNA for the CDR3 is TGTGCCAGCAGCGTAAGTGCGGGAGGGCCGTTCGAGCAGTACTTC. The chain joins TRBV9 to TRBJ2-7; 9 bases line up with TRBD2. CDR3 length equals 15 residues. Germline V gene sequence: CDR1 SGDLS, CDR2 YYNGEE. V lost 1 base and J lost 6; bases outside the gene matches: 8.